Listed below are T cell receptor beta chains from one sample, sequenced in a study of tumor T cells in aggressive B-cell lymphoma. Using immunoSEQ multiplex PCR, the repertoire was profiled, and TCRdb retains in-frame clones only, with some absent. The sample gives over a thousand clones, approximately 92% of which show up once; about 5% is in the top ten. Material: tumor tissue. These receptors all stem from an adult with diffuse large B cell lymphoma. CDR3s include the opening cysteine and the closing phenylalanine or tryptophan. The D gene is left open where the match is weak. The size entry is marked missing in some rows and otherwise reads once, few, many or a size class.

j_call v_call d_call clone_size cdr3_aa cdr3_nt
TRBJ1-1 TRBV7-7 - - CASSLDRYTEAFF TGTGCCAGCAGCCTGGACAGATACACTGAAGCTTTCTTT
TRBJ1-5 TRBV23-1 - once CASSQSTGTDNQPQHF TGCGCCAGCAGTCAATCAACGGGAACCGACAATCAGCCCCAGCATTTT
TRBJ1-1 TRBV6-5 TRBD1 - CASRTFRGLETEAFF TGTGCCAGCAGGACGTTTAGGGGGCTTGAGACTGAAGCTTTCTTT
TRBJ2-5 TRBV11-2 - - CASSSPGTWGTQYF TGTGCCAGCAGCTCCCCCGGGACTTGGGGGACCCAGTACTTC
TRBJ1-2 TRBV2 - - CASRLILFYGYTF TGTGCCAGCAGACTAATCCTATTTTATGGCTACACCTTC
TRBJ2-7 TRBV7-9 - - CASSLGGAVSGHEQYF TGTGCCAGCAGCTTAGGCGGCGCGGTTAGCGGCCACGAGCAGTACTTC
TRBJ2-4 TRBV19 - - CASSMNGLGAKNIQYF TGTGCCAGTAGTATGAACGGGTTGGGAGCCAAAAACATTCAGTACTTC
TRBJ2-1 TRBV11-3 - few CASSDGNEQFF TGTGCCAGCAGCGACGGGAATGAGCAGTTCTTC
TRBJ1-3 TRBV9 TRBD1 - CASSVTGVIGNTIYF TGTGCCAGCAGCGTAACAGGGGTTATTGGAAACACCATATATTTT
TRBJ1-1 TRBV5-1 - - CASSLWREGVTEAFF TGCGCCAGCAGCTTGTGGCGGGAGGGGGTCACTGAAGCTTTCTTT
TRBJ1-1 TRBV27 - - CASSFAPTGPEAFF TGTGCCAGCAGTTTCGCCCCCACAGGGCCTGAAGCTTTCTTT
TRBJ1-1 TRBV18 - - CASSPQQDTEAFF TGTGCCAGCTCACCGCAACAGGACACTGAAGCTTTCTTT
TRBJ2-4 TRBV27 TRBD2 - CANRFRLAGLAKNIQYF TGTGCCAACCGCTTTCGACTAGCGGGACTAGCCAAAAACATTCAGTACTTC
TRBJ2-7 TRBV5-4 TRBD2 - CASGTSGTFSYEQYF TGTGCCAGCGGGACTAGCGGGACTTTCTCCTACGAGCAGTACTTC
TRBJ1-1 TRBV14 - - CTSSRLTGNTEAFF TGTACCAGCAGCCGATTGACAGGGAACACTGAAGCTTTCTTT
TRBJ2-1 TRBV18 - few CASSDTGYYNEQFF TGTGCCAGCTCAGATACAGGTTACTACAATGAGCAGTTCTTC
TRBJ1-2 TRBV4-1 TRBD1 - CASSINPGQDLGYTF TGCGCCAGCAGCATAAATCCGGGACAGGATCTTGGCTACACCTTC
TRBJ2-1 TRBV10-2 - once CASTGMDKEQFF TGCGCCAGCACGGGAATGGATAAGGAGCAGTTCTTC
TRBJ2-7 TRBV4-1 TRBD2 - CASSLGTTDEQYF TGCGCCAGCAGCCTCGGGACTACAGACGAGCAGTACTTC
TRBJ1-1 TRBV2 - - CASSSGVSMNTEAFF TGTGCCAGCAGTTCAGGGGTGTCCATGAACACTGAAGCTTTCTTT